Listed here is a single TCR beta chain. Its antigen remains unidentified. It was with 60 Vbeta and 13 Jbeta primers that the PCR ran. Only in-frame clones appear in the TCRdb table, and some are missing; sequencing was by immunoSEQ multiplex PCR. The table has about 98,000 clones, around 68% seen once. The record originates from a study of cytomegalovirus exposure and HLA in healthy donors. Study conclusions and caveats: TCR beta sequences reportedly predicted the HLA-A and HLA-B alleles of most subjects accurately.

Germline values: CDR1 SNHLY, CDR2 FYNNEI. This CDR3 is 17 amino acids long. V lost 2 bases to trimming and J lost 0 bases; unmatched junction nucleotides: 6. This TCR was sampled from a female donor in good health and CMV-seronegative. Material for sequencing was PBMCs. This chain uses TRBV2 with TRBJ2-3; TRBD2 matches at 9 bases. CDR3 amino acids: CASSEPPSGGSTDTQYF. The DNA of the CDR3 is TGTGCCAGCAGTGAACCCCCGAGCGGGGGGAGCACAGATACGCAGTATTTT.